Presented here are 30 T cell receptor beta chains from one specimen sequenced in a study of blood T cell repertoires in COVID-19. Repertoires were generated with immunoSEQ multiplex PCR, while TCRdb's copy carries only in-frame clones and drops some. The sample gives about 48,000 clones, over 75% of which show up once; less than 3% is in the top ten. Sequencing was carried out using peripheral blood. The receptors were sampled from a woman older than 75 with COVID-19, enrolled during active disease.

The chain has TRBV7-9 and TRBJ2-7; 7 bases match TRBD1. The CDR3 loop spans 15 amino acids. V lost 5 bases and J lost 1; bases outside the gene matches: 8. CDR1 is SEHNR, CDR2 FQNEAQ, per germline (reference sequence). CDR3 region: CASSPGTVGSYEQYF. In nucleotides, the CDR3 is TGTGCCAGCAGCCCCGGGACAGTCGGTTCCTACGAGCAGTACTTC.

The chain combines TRBV7-3 with TRBJ2-3; 9 bases agree with TRBD2. Germline lookup yields CDR1 SGHTA and CDR2 FQGTGA. The ends lost 5 bases at V and 1 base at J; junction bases unmatched: 4. The CDR3 length is 15 residues. CDR3: CASSLRGGRTDTQYF. The CDR3 DNA follows: TGTGCCAGCAGCCTGCGGGGGGGCCGCACAGATACGCAGTATTTT.

V gene TRBV3-1 (or the pseudogene TRBV3-2) combines with J gene TRBJ1-1; D ambiguous. The CDR3 has 14 amino acids. The V end was cut by 4 bases, the J end by 1 base, with 10 bases between. CDR1 and CDR2 (germline): LGHDT, YNNKEL (reference sequence). In nucleotides, the CDR3 is TGTGCCAGCAGCCCCATAAACAAGAACACTGAAGCTTTCTTT. Its translation: CASSPINKNTEAFF.

The V gene is TRBV3-1 (or the pseudogene TRBV3-2), the J gene TRBJ2-7; 7 nucleotides agree with TRBD2. CDR3 size: 18 residues. The junction had 12 bases not matched to a gene; V was cut back by 1 base and J by 0 bases. CDR1 is LGHDT, CDR2 YNNKEL, per germline (reference sequence). CDR3 in amino acids: CASSQGNPGGRSSYEQYF. DNA for the CDR3: TGTGCCAGCAGCCAAGGGAACCCGGGAGGCAGAAGCTCCTACGAGCAGTACTTC.

This rearrangement joins TRBV15 to TRBJ1-5; 7 bases map to TRBD1. Germline V gene data show CDR1 as LNHNV and CDR2 as YYDKDF (reference sequence). J was trimmed by 5 bases and V by 1 base; bases with no gene match: 14. This CDR3 is built from 18 residues. The chain's CDR3 is CATSRGLGRQGPHQPQHF. DNA for the CDR3: TGTGCCACCAGCAGAGGTTTGGGGAGACAGGGCCCCCATCAGCCCCAGCATTTT.

The V and J genes are TRBV19 and TRBJ2-1; D gene ambiguous. The germline V gene encodes CDR1 LNHDA and CDR2 SQIVND (reference sequence). Trimming left V 1 base short and J 8 bases short, with 9 bases between. The CDR3 is 13 residues long. CDR3 nucleotides: TGTGCCAGTAGTATAGGATTGGCGGATGAGCAGTTCTTC. This gives the protein CASSIGLADEQFF.

This chain joins TRBV5-1 and TRBJ1-6; 8 nucleotides align to TRBD1. The CDR3 is made up of 17 amino acids. Germline loops: CDR1 SGHRS, CDR2 YFSETQ. Germline trimming cut 4 bases from V and 7 bases from J; bases unmatched to any gene: 13. The CDR3 reads CASSPYIPGQGNSPLHF. The CDR3 bases are TGCGCCAGCAGCCCGTATATTCCTGGACAGGGAAATTCACCCCTCCACTTT. The variable domain in full, with the rest retrieved from reference TRBV5-1 and TRBJ1-6, is KAGVTQTPRYLIKTRGQQVTLSCSPISGHRSVSWYQQTPGQGLQFLFEYFSETQRNKGNFPGRFSGRQFSNSRSEMNVSTLELGDSALYLCASSPYIPGQGNSPLHFGNGTRLTVT.

The J gene is TRBJ1-2, the V gene TRBV19, with 8 bases aligning to TRBD1. Germline lookup yields CDR1 LNHDA and CDR2 SQIVND (reference sequence). The CDR3 covers 15 residues. Germline trimming cut 7 bases from V and 4 bases from J; bases unmatched to any gene: 11. Written as DNA, the CDR3 is TGTGCCAGTACGAGCCACCGGGACAGGACCTATGGCTACACCTTC. Its translation is CASTSHRDRTYGYTF.

This clone has just one count. This chain connects TRBV7-8 to TRBJ1-2; TRBD1 matches at 9 bases. The ends lost 4 bases at V and 6 bases at J; junction bases unmatched: 9. Germline V gene data show CDR1 as SGHVS and CDR2 as FQNEAQ. The length of the CDR3 is 15 residues. CDR3: CASSYGTGREDGYTF. The CDR3 DNA follows: TGTGCCAGCAGCTATGGGACAGGGCGTGAAGATGGCTACACCTTC.

This clone was found a few times. The chain links TRBV19 to TRBJ1-3; D may be TRBD1 (6 bases). With 6 bases removed from V and 0 bases from J, the gap between germline ends came to 12 bases. The germline V gene has CDR1 LNHDA and CDR2 SQIVND (reference sequence). This CDR3 comprises 15 residues. DNA for the CDR3: TGTGCCAGTAGCCCGGACAGTGTCTCTGGAAACACCATATATTTT. This sequence encodes CASSPDSVSGNTIYF.

This rearrangement joins TRBV19 to TRBJ1-1, with TRBD1 matching 8 bases. Germline V gene lookup returns CDR1 LNHDA and CDR2 SQIVND (reference sequence). The CDR3 totals 11 residues. V trimming: 9 bases; J trimming: 7 bases; junction bases outside the gene matches: 4. CDR3 coding DNA: TGTGCCAGCGACAGGGGCCATGAAGCTTTCTTT. As protein: CASDRGHEAFF.

The J gene is TRBJ1-3, the V gene TRBV3-1 (or the pseudogene TRBV3-2); TRBD1 matches 10 bases. With 0 bases clipped from V and 1 base from J, the junction kept 12 bases outside the gene matches. This CDR3 contains 20 residues. The V gene's germline CDR1 is LGHDT and CDR2 YNNKEL (reference sequence). CDR3 sequence: CASSQDRGTGARISGNTIYF. The CDR3 coding sequence is TGTGCCAGCAGCCAAGATCGAGGGACAGGGGCAAGAATTTCTGGAAACACCATATATTTT.

This clone was seen a handful of times. J is TRBJ1-6 and V is TRBV30, with 7 bases aligning to TRBD1. This CDR3 region has 14 residues. J gave up 9 bases and V 3 bases, and 8 bases lay outside the gene matches. CDR1 is GTSNPN, CDR2 SVGIG, per germline (reference sequence). The CDR3 loop reads CAWSRGQGGSPLHF. CDR3 sequence (DNA): TGTGCCTGGAGCCGGGGGCAGGGGGGTTCACCCCTCCACTTT. Together with reference TRBV30 and TRBJ1-6, the CDR3 gives the full variable domain: SQTIHQWPATLVQPVGSPLSLECTVEGTSNPNLYWYRQAAGRGLQLLFYSVGIGQISSEVPQNLSASRPQDRQFILSSKKLLLSDSGFYLCAWSRGQGGSPLHFGNGTRLTVT.

V is TRBV6-1 and J is TRBJ1-2, with 11 bases aligning to TRBD1. This CDR3 is 15 amino acids long. The V segment lost 3 bases and the J segment 4 bases; nucleotides outside the gene matches: 4. Germline V gives CDR1 MNHNS, CDR2 SASEGT. The CDR3 reads CASSDRTGGFYGYTF. The CDR3 nucleotides are TGTGCCAGCAGTGATCGGACAGGGGGCTTCTATGGCTACACCTTC.

The chain has TRBV4-1 and TRBJ2-5; 10 bases fit TRBD1. Per germline, CDR1 MGHRA and CDR2 YSYEKL. V lost 6 bases, J lost 5 bases, and 9 bases stayed unmatched. The CDR3 consists of 15 residues. This chain's CDR3 is CASSHTGQGSETQYF. DNA of the CDR3: TGCGCCAGCAGTCATACGGGACAGGGGAGCGAGACCCAGTACTTC.

V gene TRBV4-2 combines with J gene TRBJ2-3; D not certain. Trimming removed 2 bases from V and 1 base from J, with 7 bases in between. The length of the CDR3 is 14 residues. CDR1 is LGHNA and CDR2 is YNFKEQ in the germline V gene. CDR3 DNA: TGTGCCAGCAGCCAAATCACTGGCACAGATACGCAGTATTTT. The encoded protein is CASSQITGTDTQYF.

The chain employs TRBV3-1 (or the pseudogene TRBV3-2) and TRBJ1-1, with no clear D. In germline, CDR1 is LGHDT, CDR2 YNNKEL (reference sequence). V lost 6 bases and J lost 5, with 7 bases in between. The CDR3 is 11 amino acids. CDR3 sequence reads: CASRSSTEAFF. The CDR3 nucleotides read TGTGCCAGCAGATCGAGTACTGAAGCTTTCTTT.

This rearrangement joins TRBV7-2 to TRBJ1-3, with 8 bases that match TRBD1. From germline, CDR1 is SGHTA and CDR2 FQGNSA. After removal of 1 base from V and 7 bases from J, the junction contained 6 bases not matched to a gene. This CDR3 region has 15 residues. CDR3 nucleotides: TGTGCCAGCAGCTTAGGCTTCCGGACAGGGAACACCATATATTTT. It yields the protein CASSLGFRTGNTIYF.

The chain combines TRBV29-1 with TRBJ1-4; 8 bases align to TRBD1. Germline V gene data show CDR1 as SQVTM and CDR2 as ANQGSEA. The CDR3 loop spans 15 amino acids. Trimming removed 6 bases from V and 5 bases from J; junction bases left unmatched: 11. CDR3 residues: CSVFLRTGLNEKLFF. CDR3 DNA sequence: TGCAGCGTCTTCCTTAGGACAGGGTTGAATGAAAAACTGTTTTTT.

The V call is TRBV6-5, the J call TRBJ2-7; 7 bases are a match to TRBD1. With V trimmed by 6 bases and J by 3 bases, 11 bases remained unmatched. This CDR3 is built from 15 residues. The germline V gene encodes CDR1 MNHEY and CDR2 SVGAGI. The CDR3 sequence is CASSRLQGPNYEQYF. CDR3 in DNA: TGTGCCAGCAGCCGACTACAGGGGCCTAACTACGAGCAGTACTTC.

This chain connects TRBV24-1 to TRBJ2-1; TRBD1 agrees at 7 bases. CDR1 and CDR2 from the germline V gene are KGHDR and SFDVKD. This CDR3 has 15 residues. The V and J ends lost 3 bases and 14 bases, in that order; junction bases with no gene match: 15. The DNA for the CDR3 is TGTGCCACCAGTGATACCGGGACAGCGAACGGGCCTAAGTTCTTC. Translated: CATSDTGTANGPKFF.

The chain recombines TRBV5-6 with TRBJ2-1; TRBD2 matches at 9 bases. The germline V gene encodes CDR1 SGHDT and CDR2 YYEEEE. Unmatched junction bases numbered 8, after V lost 0 bases and J lost 1 base. This CDR3 region has 18 residues. The CDR3 loop is CASSLGAGGLVSYNEQFF. The CDR3 nucleotides are TGTGCCAGCAGCTTGGGAGCGGGAGGTCTCGTATCCTACAATGAGCAGTTCTTC.

The CDR3 coding sequence is TGCGCCAGCAGCCTATACAGGGGAGGAGGTCGGCGGAACACTGAAGCTTTCTTT. It yields the protein CASSLYRGGGRRNTEAFF. The chain is built from TRBV5-1 and TRBJ1-1; 7 bases align to TRBD1. This CDR3 spans 18 amino acids. CDR1 is SGHRS, CDR2 YFSETQ, per germline. The trim removed 4 bases at V and 1 base at J, leaving 16 bases unmatched.

The J gene is TRBJ2-7, the V gene TRBV7-8; D is possibly TRBD2 (5 bases). The CDR3 extends over 14 amino acids. Per the germline V gene, CDR1 is SGHVS and CDR2 is FQNEAQ. V gave up 5 bases and J gave up 5 bases, with 16 bases separating them. The CDR3 is CASSQSRGYDEQYF. Here the CDR3 DNA reads TGTGCCAGCAGCCAATCTCGCGGGTACGACGAGCAGTACTTC.

This chain joins TRBV5-4 and TRBJ1-6; weak D call: TRBD1 (6 bases). The CDR3 runs 16 residues. The germline gives CDR1 SGHNT, CDR2 YYREEE (reference sequence). V lost 2 bases and J lost 8, with 17 bases in between. The CDR3 nucleotides are TGTGCCAGCAGCTTACAGGGAACCCTTAAGGATTCACCCCTCCACTTT. Translating it yields CASSLQGTLKDSPLHF.

V and J are TRBV6-4 and TRBJ1-2; D not certain. The CDR3 totals 15 residues. CDR1 is MRHNA and CDR2 is SNTAGT in the germline V gene. The V and J ends lost 5 bases and 2 bases respectively, with 15 bases between them. DNA for the CDR3: TGTGCCAGCAGTAACGGGCCGGGAGGGAACTATGGCTACACCTTC. The encoded protein is CASSNGPGGNYGYTF.

V is TRBV18 and J is TRBJ1-3; no firm D call. V lost 3 bases and J lost 0, with 12 bases in between. The CDR3 contains 16 residues. The germline CDR1 and CDR2 sequences are KGHSH and LQKENI. In nucleotides, the CDR3 is TGTGCCAGCTCACCGACGACTCCGCACTCTGGAAACACCATATATTTT. This gives the protein CASSPTTPHSGNTIYF. The variable domain in full, completed from reference TRBV18 and TRBJ1-3, reads NAGVMQNPRHLVRRRGQEARLRCSPMKGHSHVYWYRQLPEEGLKFMVYLQKENIIDESGMPKERFSAEFPKEGPSILRIQQVVRGDSAAYFCASSPTTPHSGNTIYFGEGSWLTVV.

J is TRBJ2-7 and V is TRBV7-8; 13 bases fit TRBD2. V lost 5 bases to trimming and J lost 7 bases; unmatched junction nucleotides: 8. The CDR3 is made up of 15 amino acids. Germline V CDR1 and CDR2: SGHVS, FQNEAQ. The CDR3 region is CASSHGLAGVSEQYF. The CDR3 DNA reads TGTGCCAGCAGCCACGGACTAGCGGGGGTGTCAGAGCAGTACTTC. Filled out from reference TRBV7-8 and TRBJ2-7, the complete variable domain reads GAGVSQSPRYKVAKRGQDVALRCDPISGHVSLFWYQQALGQGPEFLTYFQNEAQLDKSGLPSDRFFAERPEGSVSTLKIQRTQQEDSAVYLCASSHGLAGVSEQYFGPGTRLTVT.

The chain uses TRBV3-1 (or the pseudogene TRBV3-2) and TRBJ1-2; D gene uncertain. V lost 4 bases and J 0 bases, leaving 6 bases between the germline ends. Germline assignment: CDR1 LGHDT and CDR2 YNNKEL (reference sequence). This CDR3 is 13 amino acids long. For the CDR3, the DNA is TGTGCCAGCAGCCCTGCGACTAACTATGGCTACACCTTC. This gives the protein CASSPATNYGYTF.

This sequence joins TRBV7-3 and TRBJ2-7, with a tentative D call TRBD1 (6 bases). The CDR3 is made up of 14 amino acids. Deletions cut 1 base from V and 6 bases from J, with 13 bases between. CDR1 SGHTA and CDR2 FQGTGA come from the germline V gene. The DNA of the CDR3 is TGTGCCAGCAGCTTAAGTACAGGGATCGGCGAGCAGTACTTC. Protein sequence: CASSLSTGIGEQYF. Filled out from reference TRBV7-3 and TRBJ2-7, the complete variable domain reads GAGVSQTPSNKVTEKGKYVELRCDPISGHTALYWYRQSLGQGPEFLIYFQGTGAADDSGLPNDRFFAVRPEGSVSTLKIQRTERGDSAVYLCASSLSTGIGEQYFGPGTRLTVT.